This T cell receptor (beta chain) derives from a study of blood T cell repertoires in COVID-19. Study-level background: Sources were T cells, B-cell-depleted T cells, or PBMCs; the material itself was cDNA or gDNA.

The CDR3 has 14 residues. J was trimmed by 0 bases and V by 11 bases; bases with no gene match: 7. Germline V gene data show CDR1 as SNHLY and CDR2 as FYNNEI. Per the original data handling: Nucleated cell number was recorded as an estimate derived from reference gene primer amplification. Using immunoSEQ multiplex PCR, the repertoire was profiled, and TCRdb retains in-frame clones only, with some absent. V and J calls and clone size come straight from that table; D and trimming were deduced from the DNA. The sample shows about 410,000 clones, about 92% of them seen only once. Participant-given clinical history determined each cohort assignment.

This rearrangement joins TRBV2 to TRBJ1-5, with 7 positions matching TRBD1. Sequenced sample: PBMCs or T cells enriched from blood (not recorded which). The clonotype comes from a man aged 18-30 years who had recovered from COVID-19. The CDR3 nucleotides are TGTGCCGGCGGGACAGACTATAGCAATCAGCCCCAGCATTTT. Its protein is CAGGTDYSNQPQHF. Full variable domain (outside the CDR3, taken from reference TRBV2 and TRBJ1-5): EPEVTQTPSHQVTQMGQEVILRCVPISNHLYFYWYRQILGQKVEFLVSFYNNEISEKSEIFDDQFSVERPDGSNFTLKIRSTKLEDSAMYFCAGGTDYSNQPQHFGDGTRLSIL.